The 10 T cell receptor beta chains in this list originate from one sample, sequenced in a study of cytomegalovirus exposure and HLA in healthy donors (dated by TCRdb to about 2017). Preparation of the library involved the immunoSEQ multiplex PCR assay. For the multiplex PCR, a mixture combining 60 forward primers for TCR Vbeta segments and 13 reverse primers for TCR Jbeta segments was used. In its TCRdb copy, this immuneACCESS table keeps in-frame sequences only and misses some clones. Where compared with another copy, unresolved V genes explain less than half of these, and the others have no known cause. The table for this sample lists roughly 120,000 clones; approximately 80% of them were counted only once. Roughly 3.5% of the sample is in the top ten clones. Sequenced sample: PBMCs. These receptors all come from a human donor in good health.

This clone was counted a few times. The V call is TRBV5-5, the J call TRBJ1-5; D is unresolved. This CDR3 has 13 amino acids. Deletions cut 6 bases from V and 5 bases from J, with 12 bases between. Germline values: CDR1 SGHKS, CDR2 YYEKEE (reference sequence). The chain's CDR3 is CASTPSGYQPQHF. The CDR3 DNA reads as TGTGCCAGCACCCCGTCGGGATATCAGCCCCAGCATTTT.

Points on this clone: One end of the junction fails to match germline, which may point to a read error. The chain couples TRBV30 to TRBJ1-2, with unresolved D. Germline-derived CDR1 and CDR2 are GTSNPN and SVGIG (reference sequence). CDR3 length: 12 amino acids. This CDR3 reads CARGRAFYSYTF. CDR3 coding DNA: TGTGCCCGAGGGAGGGCGTTCTATAGCTACACCTTC.

CDR3 loop: CASRAGTSGTDTQYF. CDR3 bases: TGCGCCAGCCGCGCTGGGACTAGCGGCACAGATACGCAGTATTTT. This chain connects TRBV10-2 to TRBJ2-3; 10 nucleotides line up with TRBD2. The V and J ends lost 8 bases and 1 base, in that order; junction bases with no gene match: 6. This CDR3 contains 15 residues. Looked up from germline, CDR1 is WSHSY and CDR2 is SAAADI.

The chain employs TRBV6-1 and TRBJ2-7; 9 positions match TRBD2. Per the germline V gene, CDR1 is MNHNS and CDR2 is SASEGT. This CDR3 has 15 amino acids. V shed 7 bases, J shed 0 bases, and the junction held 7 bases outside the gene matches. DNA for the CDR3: TGTGCCAGCACCGAGCCGGGACTAGCCTCCTACGAGCAGTACTTC. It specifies CASTEPGLASYEQYF.

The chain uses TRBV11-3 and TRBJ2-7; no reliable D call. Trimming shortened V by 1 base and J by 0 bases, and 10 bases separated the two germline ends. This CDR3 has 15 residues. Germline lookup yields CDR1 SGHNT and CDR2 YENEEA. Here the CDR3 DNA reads TGTGCCAGCAGCTTAGGCCCTGACAACTCCTACGAGCAGTACTTC. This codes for CASSLGPDNSYEQYF. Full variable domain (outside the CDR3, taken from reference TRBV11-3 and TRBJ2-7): EAGVVQSPRYKIIEKKQPVAFWCNPISGHNTLYWYLQNLGQGPELLIRYENEEAVDDSQLPKDRFSAERLKGVDSTLKIQPAELGDSAVYLCASSLGPDNSYEQYFGPGTRLTVT.

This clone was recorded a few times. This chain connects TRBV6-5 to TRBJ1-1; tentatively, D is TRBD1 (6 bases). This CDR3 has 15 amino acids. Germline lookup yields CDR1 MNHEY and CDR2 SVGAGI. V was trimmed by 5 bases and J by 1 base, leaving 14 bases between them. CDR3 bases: TGTGCCAGCAGTACCCCCGGACAGAGGAACACTGAAGCTTTCTTT. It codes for CASSTPGQRNTEAFF.

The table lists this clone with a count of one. CDR3 nucleotide sequence: TGTGCCAGCAGCTCCGACAGGGGCCAAGAGACCCAGTACTTC. Its protein product is CASSSDRGQETQYF. This chain joins TRBV11-2 and TRBJ2-5, with 8 bases that match TRBD1. Trimming removed 4 bases from V and 1 base from J; junction bases left unmatched: 2. The CDR3 runs 14 residues. CDR1 is SGHAT, CDR2 FQNNGV, per germline. Looking up the rest from reference TRBV11-2 and TRBJ2-5 gives the full variable domain: EAGVAQSPRYKIIEKRQSVAFWCNPISGHATLYWYQQILGQGPKLLIQFQNNGVVDDSQLPKDRFSAERLKGVDSTLKIQPAKLEDSAVYLCASSSDRGQETQYFGPGTRLLVL.

In DNA form, the CDR3 reads TGCGCCAGCAGCTTGGAGGGACAGAACAATCAGCCCCAGCATTTT. This sequence encodes CASSLEGQNNQPQHF. The V gene is TRBV5-1, the J gene TRBJ1-5, with 7 bases that match TRBD1. Germline V gene lookup returns CDR1 SGHRS and CDR2 YFSETQ. With 0 bases clipped from V and 3 bases from J, the junction kept 3 bases outside the gene matches. This CDR3 is 15 amino acids long.

The chain's CDR3 is CASWQGLGETQYF. The CDR3 coding sequence is TGTGCCAGTTGGCAGGGCCTGGGAGAGACCCAGTACTTC. The gene calls are TRBV19 and TRBJ2-5; a weak D match, TRBD1 (5 bases). The germline CDR1 and CDR2 sequences are LNHDA and SQIVND (reference sequence). CDR3 length: 13 residues. The V end lost 8 bases, the J end lost 4 bases, and 14 bases lay between the germline ends.

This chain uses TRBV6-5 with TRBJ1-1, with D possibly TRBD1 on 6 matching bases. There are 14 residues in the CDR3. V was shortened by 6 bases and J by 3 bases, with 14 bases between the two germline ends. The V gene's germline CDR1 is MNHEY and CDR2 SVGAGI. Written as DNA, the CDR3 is TGTGCCAGCAGACCCGACAGGCTATACACTGAAGCTTTCTTT. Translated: CASRPDRLYTEAFF.